The clone carrying this T cell receptor (beta chain) has a handful of counts. What it binds is unknown. TCRdb fed the reads into MiXCR, producing one record per CDR3 protein. Of fewer than 550,000 distinct CDR3 sequences listed, roughly 12% are singletons. The data stem from a study of T cell repertoires in cytomegalovirus infection. Whole-study findings and limits: CMV carriers with the relevant HLA were identified by cumulative public TCR beta family frequency.

The CDR3 extends over 14 amino acids. Germline trimming cut 5 bases from V and 16 bases from J; bases unmatched to any gene: 14. The V and J genes are TRBV12-3 or TRBV12-4 and TRBJ2-4; 10 nucleotides align to TRBD1. Sequences were obtained from PBMCs. The sequence came from a human donor in good health (CMV status not recorded). Some clones in this sample may be carry-over from other donors' samples. CDR3 sequence: CASSIGQGGKLGYF. CDR3 coding DNA: TGTGCCAGCAGTATAGGACAGGGGGGGAAATTAGGATACTTC.